This passage covers 26 T cell receptor beta chains from one sample sequenced in a study of blood T cell repertoires in COVID-19. Assay: immunoSEQ multiplex PCR; the TCRdb copy retains only in-frame clones and omits some. The data show almost 200,000 clones, over 80% seen once. Sequenced: peripheral blood. Receptor source: a man aged 55 to 70 with COVID-19, enrolled during active disease.

This chain links TRBV5-5 with TRBJ1-2, with a weak D call TRBD1 (6 bases). The CDR3 loop spans 15 amino acids. Germline assignment: CDR1 SGHKS and CDR2 YYEKEE (reference sequence). V dropped 5 bases and J dropped 4 bases, with 18 bases sitting between them. CDR3 residues: CASRLGGGRSYGYTF. CDR3 bases: TGTGCCAGCAGGCTGGGCGGGGGGCGATCCTATGGCTACACCTTC.

This clone has just a few counts. Here the CDR3 reads CASSHDGTNYGYTF. The CDR3 DNA reads TGTGCCAGCAGTCATGACGGGACTAACTATGGCTACACCTTC. The J gene is TRBJ1-2, the V gene TRBV6-5, with unresolved D. Germline CDR1 is MNHEY and CDR2 is SVGAGI. Trimming took 5 bases from V and 0 from J, leaving 10 bases between them. The CDR3 runs to 14 residues.

The genes are TRBV28 and TRBJ1-4; a possible D gene is TRBD1 (6 bases). Germline V gene lookup returns CDR1 MDHEN and CDR2 SYDVKM. The CDR3 totals 14 residues. Trimming removed 5 bases at V and 10 bases at J, with 17 bases between. The CDR3 DNA follows: TGTGCCAGCAGTCCTCCAGGGGTCCGCGGAAAACTGTTTTTT. This codes for CASSPPGVRGKLFF.

The chain has TRBV5-6 and TRBJ1-3; D remains unclear. The ends were cut back, 2 bases at V and 0 bases at J, with 9 bases in the middle. CDR1 is SGHDT, CDR2 YYEEEE, per germline. This CDR3 spans 15 amino acids. For the CDR3, the DNA is TGTGCCAGCAGCTTTAACGGACTCTCTGGAAACACCATATATTTT. Protein sequence: CASSFNGLSGNTIYF.

This chain uses TRBV23-1 with TRBJ2-7, with D uncertain. TRBV23-1 is an ORF; its function is uncertain. V was cut by 0 bases and J by 7 bases, with 4 bases left in between. The CDR3 has 11 amino acids. The CDR3, as DNA: TGCGCCAGCAGTCAATCGAGGGAGCAGTACTTC. Protein product: CASSQSREQYF.

V is TRBV6-4 and J is TRBJ2-1; D is perhaps TRBD2 (5 bases). Trimming stripped 7 bases from V and 3 bases from J, with 13 bases between. The CDR3 extends over 14 amino acids. Germline values: CDR1 MRHNA, CDR2 SNTAGT. DNA for the CDR3: TGTGCCAGCAAGGTGCAAGCGGACTACAATGAGCAGTTCTTC. Amino acids: CASKVQADYNEQFF.

The rearrangement joins TRBV5-4 to TRBJ1-2; D is unclear. This CDR3 spans 15 amino acids. Germline loops: CDR1 SGHNT, CDR2 YYREEE (reference sequence). Trimming pared 0 bases from V and 2 bases from J, leaving 11 bases between. In nucleotides, the CDR3 is TGTGCCAGCAGCTTGGCCGGCAGCGCAAACTATGGCTACACCTTC. It translates to CASSLAGSANYGYTF.

The CDR3 bases are TGTGCCTGGAACACAGGGGGCCATGGCTACACCTTC. This gives the protein CAWNTGGHGYTF. This chain links TRBV30 with TRBJ1-2, with TRBD1 matching over 9 bases. V was clipped by 4 bases and J by 6 bases; unmatched bases: 3. This CDR3 is built from 12 residues. CDR1 is GTSNPN, CDR2 SVGIG, per germline (reference sequence).

Of note for this clone: Distinct nucleotide sequences in the sample also encode this CDR3. This chain joins TRBV4-3 and TRBJ2-3; unclear D gene. V was trimmed by 6 bases and J by 3 bases, leaving 10 bases between them. The V gene's germline CDR1 is LGHNA and CDR2 YSLEER. This CDR3 has 13 residues. The CDR3 nucleotides read TGCGCCAGCAGTCAACCGGGTACAGATACGCAGTATTTT. Its protein product is CASSQPGTDTQYF.

The chain combines TRBV14 with TRBJ2-1; TRBD2 might be the D (7 bases). The germline CDR1 and CDR2 sequences are SGHDN and FVKESK. CDR3 size: 13 residues. V was pared by 6 bases and J by 12 bases, with 18 bases between. CDR3 sequence reads: CASSRGASDGQFF. The CDR3 DNA reads TGTGCCAGCAGTCGGGGGGCCTCCGACGGGCAGTTCTTC.

This chain joins TRBV29-1 and TRBJ1-1, with D maybe TRBD1 (6 bases). The CDR3 runs 13 residues. V lost 4 bases and J 1 base, leaving 10 bases between the germline ends. CDR1 and CDR2 (germline): SQVTM, ANQGSEA. The CDR3 is CSVVTGPNTEAFF. CDR3 DNA sequence: TGCAGCGTTGTTACAGGGCCGAACACTGAAGCTTTCTTT.

This clone was seen only a few times. V is TRBV19 and J is TRBJ1-5; 7 bases fit TRBD1. Trimming cost V 6 bases and J 4 bases; bases outside gene matches: 15. The V gene's germline CDR1 is LNHDA and CDR2 SQIVND (reference sequence). There are 17 residues in the CDR3. The CDR3: CASSPSILRGRNQPQHF. CDR3 bases: TGTGCCAGTAGCCCCTCCATTCTTAGGGGGCGGAATCAGCCCCAGCATTTT.

J is TRBJ1-5 and V is TRBV11-1; D remains unclear. V was cut by 2 bases and J by 4 bases, with 6 bases left in between. This CDR3 region has 13 residues. CDR1 is SGHAT and CDR2 is FQDESV in the germline V gene (reference sequence). The CDR3 region has the DNA TGTGCCAGCAGCTTAAATTTAAATCAGCCCCAGCATTTT. This sequence encodes CASSLNLNQPQHF.

The rearrangement joins TRBV7-2 to TRBJ1-6; 7 bases fit TRBD1. Germline-derived CDR1 and CDR2 are SGHTA and FQGNSA. The V and J ends lost 1 base and 7 bases, in that order; junction bases with no gene match: 7. This CDR3 region has 16 residues. CDR3: CASSLGTQGYNSPLHF. The CDR3 region has the DNA TGTGCCAGCAGCTTAGGGACACAGGGGTACAATTCACCCCTCCACTTT. The full variable domain, in which reference TRBV7-2 and TRBJ1-6 provide the parts outside the CDR3, is GAGVSQSPSNKVTEKGKDVELRCDPISGHTALYWYRQSLGQGLEFLIYFQGNSAPDKSGLPSDRFSAERTGGSVSTLTIQRTQQEDSAVYLCASSLGTQGYNSPLHFGNGTRLTVT.

J is TRBJ1-4 and V is TRBV5-1, with a weak D call TRBD1 (6 bases). Germline V gene lookup returns CDR1 SGHRS and CDR2 YFSETQ. Trimming took 4 bases from V and 6 from J, leaving 10 bases between them. The CDR3 has 13 residues. The CDR3 is CASSRKGDEKLFF. The DNA for the CDR3 is TGCGCCAGCAGCCGGAAGGGGGATGAAAAACTGTTTTTT. Based on the CDR3 plus reference TRBV5-1 and TRBJ1-4, the full variable domain is KAGVTQTPRYLIKTRGQQVTLSCSPISGHRSVSWYQQTPGQGLQFLFEYFSETQRNKGNFPGRFSGRQFSNSRSEMNVSTLELGDSALYLCASSRKGDEKLFFGSGTQLSVL.

J is TRBJ2-2 and V is TRBV6-2 or TRBV6-3; 8 bases are a match to TRBD1. The V gene end was trimmed by 0 bases and the J gene end by 5 bases; junction bases not matched to a gene: 14. The CDR3 loop spans 19 amino acids. Germline CDR1 reads MNHEY; CDR2 reads SVGEGT. In DNA, the CDR3 is TGTGCCAGCAGTTACTCCCCAGGGGGCCCACTAAGGGAGACCGGGGAGCTGTTTTTT. Translation: CASSYSPGGPLRETGELFF.

This chain joins TRBV13 and TRBJ1-3, with 7 bases aligning to TRBD1. Trimming cost V 2 bases and J 0 bases; bases outside gene matches: 1. The CDR3 extends over 15 amino acids. CDR1 is PRHDT and CDR2 is FYEKMQ in the germline V gene (reference sequence). Written as DNA, the CDR3 is TGTGCCAGCAGCTTACCAGGGGGCTCTGGAAACACCATATATTTT. Encoded protein: CASSLPGGSGNTIYF.

The V and J genes are TRBV28 and TRBJ1-5; 7 positions agree with TRBD1. The CDR3 runs to 16 residues. V lost 7 bases to trimming and J lost 0 bases; unmatched junction nucleotides: 9. CDR1 MDHEN and CDR2 SYDVKM come from the germline V gene. CDR3 region: CASTGGTVYSNQPQHF. Here the CDR3 DNA reads TGTGCCAGCACGGGGGGGACAGTATATAGCAATCAGCCCCAGCATTTT.

The V call is TRBV7-2, the J call TRBJ2-1; TRBD2 agrees at 12 bases. The CDR3 length is 16 residues. V was pared by 5 bases and J by 5 bases, with 7 bases of the junction left unmatched. Germline-derived CDR1 and CDR2 are SGHTA and FQGNSA. The chain's CDR3 is CASSTQLAGGHNEQFF. The CDR3 DNA reads as TGTGCCAGCAGCACCCAACTAGCGGGAGGCCACAATGAGCAGTTCTTC. Full variable domain (remainder filled in from reference TRBV7-2 and TRBJ2-1): GAGVSQSPSNKVTEKGKDVELRCDPISGHTALYWYRQSLGQGLEFLIYFQGNSAPDKSGLPSDRFSAERTGGSVSTLTIQRTQQEDSAVYLCASSTQLAGGHNEQFFGPGTRLTVL.

The chain has TRBV5-1 and TRBJ1-2; D unclear. This CDR3 region has 12 residues. Germline lookup yields CDR1 SGHRS and CDR2 YFSETQ. V lost 2 bases, J lost 6 bases, and 8 bases lay in between. As DNA, the CDR3 is TGCGCCAGCAGCTTTGCCCAGGATGGCTACACCTTC. It translates to CASSFAQDGYTF.

The CDR3 DNA reads TGTGCCAGCTCGGTACTAACAAATTCACCCCTCCACTTT. Protein sequence: CASSVLTNSPLHF. This sequence joins TRBV6-5 and TRBJ1-6; no clear D. This CDR3 is built from 13 residues. The V gene's germline CDR1 is MNHEY and CDR2 SVGAGI. V was cut by 8 bases and J by 7 bases, with 12 bases left in between.

The genes are TRBV2 and TRBJ1-2; D is perhaps TRBD1 (6 bases). This CDR3 has 13 residues. Germline lookup yields CDR1 SNHLY and CDR2 FYNNEI. Trimming took 6 bases from V and 6 from J, leaving 14 bases between them. The CDR3 is CASRRGMENGYTF. The CDR3 DNA is TGTGCCAGCAGAAGGGGGATGGAAAATGGCTACACCTTC.

The sample holds one count of this clone. The rearrangement joins TRBV28 to TRBJ1-1, with 8 positions matching TRBD1. The CDR3 has 14 residues. V shed 6 bases and J 2 bases; nucleotides not matched to a gene: 5. Germline V gives CDR1 MDHEN, CDR2 SYDVKM. The CDR3: CASSSGGFNTEAFF. Here the CDR3 DNA reads TGTGCCAGCAGCTCAGGGGGCTTCAACACTGAAGCTTTCTTT.

The genes are TRBV19 and TRBJ2-3; 9 nucleotides match TRBD2. V lost 7 bases and J lost 3; bases outside the gene matches: 5. CDR3 length: 14 amino acids. The germline V gene encodes CDR1 LNHDA and CDR2 SQIVND (reference sequence). The CDR3 protein is CASKAGGLTDTQYF. For the CDR3, the DNA is TGTGCCAGTAAAGCGGGAGGTTTAACAGATACGCAGTATTTT.

This clone was observed a single time. This sequence joins TRBV28 and TRBJ1-1; no clear D gene. The CDR3 consists of 11 residues. Trimming left V 3 bases short and J 7 bases short, with 6 bases between. Germline V gene sequence: CDR1 MDHEN, CDR2 SYDVKM. CDR3 loop: CASSLRHEAFF. The CDR3 DNA sequence: TGTGCCAGCAGTTTGAGGCATGAAGCTTTCTTT.

The chain joins TRBV30 to TRBJ2-7, with a tentative D call TRBD2 (5 bases). Germline V CDR1 and CDR2: GTSNPN, SVGIG (reference sequence). The CDR3 loop spans 12 amino acids. The ends were cut back, 4 bases at V and 4 bases at J, with 11 bases in the middle. CDR3 residues: CAWNSGVYEQYF. CDR3 in DNA: TGTGCCTGGAACTCCGGGGTGTACGAGCAGTACTTC.